This paragraph reports one T cell receptor beta chain. Its antigen remains unidentified. This sample was taken from a study of response to subunit inactivated influenza vaccine. TCRdb reprocessed the RT-PCR reads with MiXCR, giving one entry per CDR3 protein. The sample yields roughly 790,000 distinct CDR3 sequences, 21% seen once. Regarding the study as a whole: Few additional T cells are recruited per seasonal influenza vaccination, authors suggested.

The receptor's source is a man in his fifties or sixties who received an inactivated influenza vaccine. Sequenced here: PBMCs from blood, sampled approximately 5 days after vaccination.

The CDR3, as DNA: TGTGCCAGCATCCCGGGGGGCCGCCCCGGGGAGCTGTTTTTT. This codes for CASIPGGRPGELFF. The chain combines TRBV6-2 or TRBV6-3 with TRBJ2-2, with a weak D call TRBD2 (7 bases). The V end was cut by 7 bases, the J end by 6 bases, with 15 bases between. The CDR3 totals 14 residues. Germline CDR1 and CDR2: MNHEY and SVGEGT.